The text below deals with one T cell receptor beta chain. Its matching antigen is unknown. The CDR3 sequence is 13 residues long. V shed 0 bases and J shed 4 bases, with 5 bases lying between them. The germline gives CDR1 SGHRS, CDR2 YFSETQ. Produced via immunoSEQ multiplex PCR; TCRdb's table is partial and in-frame only. The sample has 5,500 to 8,500 clones; approximately 86% are singletons. The data stem from a study of hypomethylating agent response in myelodysplastic syndrome. At the level of the study: Complete response or hematologic improvement counted as response; others were non-responders.

Notes on the study in general: No significant post-treatment change in richness, rarefaction diversity or clonality, across all patients or response groups.

This TCR came from a human donor with myelodysplastic syndrome. V is TRBV5-1 and J is TRBJ1-3; D is ambiguous. Material: bone marrow, obtained before or after starting hypomethylating agent treatment for myelodysplastic syndrome (not recorded which). CDR3 in DNA: TGCGCCAGCAGCTTGGGGCTGGGAAACACCATATATTTT. It is translated as CASSLGLGNTIYF. The complete variable domain, with remaining parts taken from reference TRBV5-1 and TRBJ1-3, reads KAGVTQTPRYLIKTRGQQVTLSCSPISGHRSVSWYQQTPGQGLQFLFEYFSETQRNKGNFPGRFSGRQFSNSRSEMNVSTLELGDSALYLCASSLGLGNTIYFGEGSWLTVV.